The present T cell receptor (beta chain) was sequenced within a study of blood T cells in healthy people across ages. The V and J ends lost 5 bases and 5 bases, in that order; junction bases with no gene match: 13. Germline V CDR1 and CDR2: SGHTA, FQGNSA. The CDR3 contains 17 residues. Primers used in a second PCR of roughly 7 to 12 cycles were a sample-barcoded 5' primer and a J-beta primer mix. TCRdb passed the 5' RACE reads through MiXCR, listing each CDR3 protein once. The sample contains 900,000 to 950,000 distinct CDR3 sequences, about 29% of which appear only once. This clonotype was observed a handful of times. These data were also reused for a study on T cells of mothers and their children.

The sequence was collected from a woman in her forties in good health. The V call is TRBV7-2, the J call TRBJ2-5, with TRBD2 identical over 11 bases. Sample: blood. The CDR3 sequence is CASSAYLRTSGWETQYF. CDR3 nucleotide sequence: TGTGCCAGCAGCGCCTACTTGAGGACTAGCGGGTGGGAGACCCAGTACTTC.